The entry below gives a single TCR beta chain sequence along with its context. Profiled with immunoSEQ multiplex PCR; TCRdb holds only in-frame clones, not every one. The sample holds about 89,000 clones, around nine tenths seen once. This sample stems from a study of control samples from healthy donors and cancer patients. The CDR3 extends over 16 amino acids. From germline, CDR1 is KGHSH and CDR2 LQKENI. Trimming removed 2 bases from V and 5 bases from J, with 18 bases in between. This clonotype originated in a man aged 30-40 years in good health. The rearrangement joins TRBV18 to TRBJ2-5; D is possibly TRBD1 (5 bases). Sequencing was performed on blood. CDR3 coding DNA: TGTGCCAGCTCACCAGCAGGGTCTGGAAGCGAGGAGACCCAGTACTTC. It specifies CASSPAGSGSEETQYF.